Below are 26 T cell receptor beta chains sequenced from a single sample in a study of CD4 and CD8 cells across lung adenocarcinoma regions. TCRdb used MiXCR to reprocess the PCR reads, holding one entry per CDR3 protein. The profile shows fewer than 20,000 distinct CDR3 sequences, roughly 50% of them singletons. Sequenced sample: CD8+ T cells from the center of a lung tumor. These receptors came from a female donor with lung adenocarcinoma. The CD4 and CD8 labels of this study may be unreliable.

This clonotype is medium-sized (0.01 to 0.1%) in the sample. Here the CDR3 reads CASSYRTLPDTEAFF. As DNA, the CDR3 is TGTGCCAGCAGTTACCGGACACTCCCGGACACTGAAGCTTTCTTT. This chain uses TRBV6-5 with TRBJ1-1, with D perhaps matching TRBD1 (5 bases). V dropped 2 bases and J dropped 3 bases, with 13 bases sitting between them. From germline, CDR1 is MNHEY and CDR2 SVGAGI. The CDR3 extends over 15 amino acids.

The chain uses TRBV6-1 and TRBJ2-1; the D is unclear. The CDR3 is made up of 14 amino acids. The V gene's germline CDR1 is MNHNS and CDR2 SASEGT. Trimming took 10 bases from V and 5 from J, leaving 18 bases between them. As DNA, the CDR3 is TGTGCCACCCACGCTCTGGGCCGAGACAATGAGCAGTTCTTC. Translated: CATHALGRDNEQFF.

The V call is TRBV27, the J call TRBJ2-5; D may be TRBD1 (6 bases). The DNA matches TRBJ2-7 better at its end, which makes the J call doubtful. CDR3 size: 14 residues. The germline V gene has CDR1 MNHEY and CDR2 SMNVEV (reference sequence). CDR3 DNA sequence: TGTGCCAGCAGTTTACAGGGGACATTTCGCGAGCAGTACTTC. As protein: CASSLQGTFREQYF.

The chain joins TRBV6-1 to TRBJ2-4, with 8 nucleotides matching TRBD1. Trimming took 6 bases from V and 0 from J; bases not matched to a gene: 4. Per the germline V gene, CDR1 is MNHNS and CDR2 is SASEGT. The CDR3 runs to 15 residues. CDR3 sequence (DNA): TGTGCCAGCAGGGACAGGGCTTCAGCCAAAAACATTCAGTACTTC. As protein: CASRDRASAKNIQYF.

A note on this clonotype: One end of the junction fails to match germline, which may point to a read error. This sequence joins TRBV6-1 and TRBJ2-4; D is possibly TRBD2 (5 bases). The tail of the sequence fits TRBJ2-3 better, so the J call may be wrong. CDR1 is MNHNS, CDR2 SASEGT, per germline. The CDR3 runs 15 residues. DNA of the CDR3: TGTGCCCGCAGTCCGGGCGTGGGAGCCACAGACACGCAGTATTTT. As protein: CARSPGVGATDTQYF.

Ten or more counts support this clonotype. The chain employs TRBV7-2 and TRBJ2-3; D call uncertain. V was shortened by 5 bases and J by 2 bases, with 5 bases between the two germline ends. Germline-derived CDR1 and CDR2 are SGHTA and FQGNSA. This CDR3 is 12 amino acids long. The CDR3 DNA reads TGTGCCAGCAGCCATTTCACAGATACGCAGTATTTT. It is translated as CASSHFTDTQYF.

The sample holds many counts of this clonotype. The rearrangement links TRBV4-1 to TRBJ2-3, with D possibly TRBD1 on 6 matching bases. Germline values: CDR1 MGHRA, CDR2 YSYEKL. The CDR3 loop spans 14 amino acids. V shed 2 bases and J shed 2 bases, with 8 bases lying between them. The CDR3 DNA sequence: TGCGCCAGCAGCCAAACAGGGACCACAGATACGCAGTATTTT. Its protein product is CASSQTGTTDTQYF.

The table lists this clonotype with many counts. The V gene is TRBV6-1, the J gene TRBJ2-1, with D possibly matching TRBD1 (6 bases). The germline V gene has CDR1 MNHNS and CDR2 SASEGT. The ends were cut back, 6 bases at V and 5 bases at J, with 20 bases in the middle. This CDR3 has 16 residues. The CDR3 sequence is CASSPTWDKIHNEQFF. The CDR3 nucleotides are TGTGCCAGCAGCCCCACCTGGGACAAAATCCACAATGAGCAGTTCTTC.

A word on this clonotype: Sequence at one end of the junction differs from germline and may be a read error. V and J are TRBV6-1 and TRBJ2-3; no clear D gene. Germline V gene sequence: CDR1 MNHNS, CDR2 SASEGT. There are 14 residues in the CDR3. CDR3 protein: CASSPGRTTDTQYF. As DNA, the CDR3 is TGTGCCAGCAGTCCAGGACGGACCACAGATACCCAGTACTTT.

The chain is built from TRBV6-1 and TRBJ2-3, with TRBD2 identical over 8 bases. The CDR3 has 16 amino acids. Germline V CDR1 and CDR2: MNHNS, SASEGT. Trimming cost V 5 bases and J 5 bases; bases outside gene matches: 12. CDR3 sequence: CASSPSGRPNKDTQYF. Here the CDR3 DNA reads TGTGCCAGCAGTCCTAGCGGGCGCCCAAACAAAGATACGCAGTATTTT.

This clonotype has just a few counts. The CDR3 sequence is CASSTGATIQETQYF. CDR3 bases: TGTGCCAGCAGCACGGGGGCTACTATACAAGAGACCCAGTACTTC. This rearrangement joins TRBV7-2 to TRBJ2-5; D might be TRBD1 or TRBD2, each matching 6 bases. Germline CDR1 reads SGHTA; CDR2 reads FQGNSA. The CDR3 is 15 residues long. V lost 5 bases, J lost 2 bases, and 15 bases lay in between.

The chain uses TRBV6-1 and TRBJ1-5, with D tentatively TRBD1 (6 bases). Germline V gene data show CDR1 as MNHNS and CDR2 as SASEGT. The V end lost 7 bases, the J end lost 4 bases, and 14 bases lay between the germline ends. The CDR3 is 14 amino acids. The CDR3 DNA reads as TGTGCCAGCATGTCTGGGGGCTGGAATCAGCCCCAGCATTTT. It yields the protein CASMSGGWNQPQHF.

This clonotype was observed at least ten times. This chain uses TRBV6-1 with TRBJ1-4, with D hard to call. V lost 8 bases and J lost 4, with 14 bases in between. Germline loops: CDR1 MNHNS, CDR2 SASEGT. This CDR3 is built from 14 residues. For the CDR3, the DNA is TGTGCCAGCGCCCCGGGCCGCGTTAATGAAAAACTGTTTTTT. Its protein product is CASAPGRVNEKLFF.

As for this clonotype: Relative to the germline gene, one junction end is altered; a read error may explain this. This chain joins TRBV6-1 and TRBJ2-4; D not resolved. The length of the CDR3 is 12 residues. In germline, CDR1 is MNHNS, CDR2 SASEGT. The CDR3 here is CASSGTKDTQYF. In DNA form, the CDR3 reads TGTGCGAGCAGTGGAACAAAAGACACGCAGTATTTC.

This clonotype was observed a handful of times. Here the CDR3 reads CASSSGGPGEQFF. The CDR3 DNA reads TGTGCCAGCAGCTCCGGGGGGCCAGGGGAGCAGTTCTTC. V gene TRBV11-2 combines with J gene TRBJ2-1; the D gene is possibly TRBD2 (7 bases). V lost 4 bases and J 10 bases, leaving 14 bases between the germline ends. The CDR3 length is 13 residues. The germline CDR1 and CDR2 sequences are SGHAT and FQNNGV.

This rearrangement joins TRBV7-9 to TRBJ1-1, with D unclear. Germline loops: CDR1 SEHNR, CDR2 FQNEAQ (reference sequence). Trimming removed 1 base at V and 4 bases at J, with 7 bases between. CDR3 size: 13 residues. The DNA for the CDR3 is TGTGCCAGCAGCTTAGAGAAACGCACTGAAGCTTTCTTT. Amino acid sequence: CASSLEKRTEAFF.

On this clonotype: One end of the junction is discordant with germline, which a read error may explain. CDR3 region: CAGGEQGDTQYF. The CDR3 nucleotides read TGTGCCGGGGGTGAGCAGGGAGATACCCAGTATTTT. The rearrangement joins TRBV6-8 to TRBJ2-3, with D tentatively TRBD1 or TRBD2 (5 bases each). The CDR3 is made up of 12 amino acids. The germline CDR1 and CDR2 sequences are MNHGY and SAAAGT.

This clonotype was detected many times. This chain connects TRBV5-1 to TRBJ2-7, with TRBD1 identical over 8 bases. Trimming cost V 1 base and J 2 bases; bases outside gene matches: 5. CDR3 length: 15 residues. CDR1 and CDR2 from the germline V gene are SGHRS and YFSETQ. CDR3 sequence reads: CASSLSTGGTYEQYF. DNA of the CDR3: TGCGCCAGCAGCTTGTCTACAGGGGGAACCTACGAGCAGTACTTC.

This clonotype ranks as medium-sized (0.01 to 0.1%). The CDR3 region has the DNA TGCGCCAGCAGTGAAGGTGGGGACTACGAGCAGTACTTC. It specifies CASSEGGDYEQYF. The V gene is TRBV10-1, the J gene TRBJ2-5; D not certain. The J call may not be correct, given that the DNA end is closer to TRBJ2-7. Germline V gives CDR1 WNHNN, CDR2 SYGVQD (reference sequence). The length of the CDR3 is 13 residues.

This clonotype is categorized as medium-sized (0.01 to 0.1%). This rearrangement joins TRBV27 to TRBJ1-1, with a tentative D call TRBD1 (5 bases). CDR1 MNHEY and CDR2 SMNVEV come from the germline V gene (reference sequence). V shed 5 bases and J shed 4 bases, with 32 bases lying between them. CDR3 length: 20 residues. CDR3 nucleotides: TGTGCCAGCAGTCACCCCAAGGGCGGGGGTCGAATCTTGATTGGCACTGAAGCTTTCTTT. Translated: CASSHPKGGGRILIGTEAFF.

The J gene is TRBJ2-4, the V gene TRBV6-1, with 8 nucleotides matching TRBD2. The CDR3 is made up of 16 amino acids. Germline V CDR1 and CDR2: MNHNS, SASEGT. Trimming at V came to 8 bases and at J to 13 bases, leaving 22 bases not matched to a gene. The CDR3, as DNA: TGTGCCAGCCGCCCTAGCGGGCTCCCAACCACAGACACGCAGTACTTC. This codes for CASRPSGLPTTDTQYF.

The gene calls are TRBV11-2 and TRBJ2-3; TRBD1 might be the D (8 bases). TRBJ2-7 matches the DNA end more closely, so the J call is doubtful. This CDR3 has 14 residues. Germline CDR1 SGHAT, CDR2 FQNNGV. The CDR3 DNA is TGTGCCAGCATTCAAGACAGGGGAGGGTACGAGCAGTACTTC. It specifies CASIQDRGGYEQYF.

The rearrangement links TRBV10-1 to TRBJ2-5; 8 bases line up with TRBD2. CDR3 length: 15 residues. From germline, CDR1 is WNHNN and CDR2 SYGVQD (reference sequence). V lost 6 bases, J lost 13 bases, and 19 bases stayed unmatched. The CDR3 loop reads CASSHYTSGGRNRYF. The CDR3 DNA reads as TGCGCCAGCAGCCATTACACTAGCGGAGGTCGGAACAGGTACTTC.

This clonotype was recorded many times. V and J are TRBV6-1 and TRBJ2-5; 13 positions agree with TRBD2. Germline CDR1 MNHNS, CDR2 SASEGT. The CDR3 extends over 15 amino acids. V was clipped by 7 bases and J by 4 bases; unmatched bases: 6. CDR3 sequence: CASTPGLAGRETQYF. The DNA for the CDR3 is TGTGCCAGCACCCCGGGACTAGCGGGACGAGAGACCCAGTACTTC.

The V and J genes are TRBV11-2 and TRBJ2-3; D tentatively reads TRBD1 or TRBD2 (5 bases each). V gave up 9 bases and J gave up 5 bases, with 21 bases separating them. The V gene's germline CDR1 is SGHAT and CDR2 FQNNGV. The length of the CDR3 is 15 residues. The CDR3 nucleotides read TGTGCCAGGGGCTCTCGACTCAGGGACCAAGATACGCAGTATTTT. It specifies CARGSRLRDQDTQYF.

V and J are TRBV6-1 and TRBJ2-3; TRBD2 is a possible D gene (6 bases). CDR3 length: 12 residues. Trimming removed 9 bases from V and 5 bases from J, with 12 bases in between. The germline gives CDR1 MNHNS, CDR2 SASEGT. The CDR3 bases are TGTGCCAGGGGCGAGGAGGGAGATACGCAGTATTTT. Translated: CARGEEGDTQYF.